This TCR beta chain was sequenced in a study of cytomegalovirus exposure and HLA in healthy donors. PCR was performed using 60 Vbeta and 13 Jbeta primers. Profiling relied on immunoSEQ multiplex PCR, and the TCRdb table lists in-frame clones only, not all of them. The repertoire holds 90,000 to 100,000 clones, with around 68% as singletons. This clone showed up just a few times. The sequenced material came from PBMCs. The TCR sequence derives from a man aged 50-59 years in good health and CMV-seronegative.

The DNA for the CDR3 is TGCAGCGTGGCCTCCTCGTGGAGCGAGCAGTACTTC. Protein: CSVASSWSEQYF. V usage is TRBV29-1 and J usage is TRBJ2-7; D is uncertain. Germline V gene sequence: CDR1 SQVTM, CDR2 ANQGSEA. This CDR3 contains 12 residues. V was pared by 6 bases and J by 6 bases, with 15 bases between.